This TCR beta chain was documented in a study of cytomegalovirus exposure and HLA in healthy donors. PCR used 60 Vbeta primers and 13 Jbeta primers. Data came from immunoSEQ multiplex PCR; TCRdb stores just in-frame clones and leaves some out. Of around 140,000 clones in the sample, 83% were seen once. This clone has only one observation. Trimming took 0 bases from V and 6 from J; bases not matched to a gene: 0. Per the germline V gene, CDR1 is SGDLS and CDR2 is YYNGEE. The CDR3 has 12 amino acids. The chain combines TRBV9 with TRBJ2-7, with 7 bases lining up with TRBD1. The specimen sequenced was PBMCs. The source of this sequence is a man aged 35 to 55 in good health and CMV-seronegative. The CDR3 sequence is CASSVDRGEQYF. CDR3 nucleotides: TGTGCCAGCAGCGTAGACAGGGGCGAGCAGTACTTC.